This TCR beta chain was sequenced for a study of OX40 agonist ivuxolimab in advanced cancers. Overall study context: Patients in dose escalation had liver, melanoma, kidney or head and neck cancers. Findings and limits, study-wide: Among the lowest peripheral clonal expansion occurred in 0.1-3.0 mg/kg partial responders.

Autoimmune disease history or systemic immunosuppression led to patients being barred. TCRdb keeps only in-frame clones here, not all; method: immunoSEQ multiplex PCR. The profile covers 20,000 or so clones, with roughly 84% appearing a single time and under 35% taken by the ten largest. A remark on this clone: Its antigen is undetermined.

This TCR came from an adult with an advanced solid tumor such as melanoma, head and neck, liver or kidney cancer. Material: CD4+ or CD8+ T cells sorted from blood, obtained in a trial of the OX40 agonist ivuxolimab.

The CDR3 sequence: CASGQGAENIQYF. In DNA form, the CDR3 reads TGTGCCAGTGGACAGGGGGCTGAAAACATTCAGTACTTC. The chain uses TRBV19 and TRBJ2-4, with 11 bases aligning to TRBD1. The CDR3 consists of 13 residues. With 8 bases clipped from V and 5 bases from J, the junction kept 2 bases outside the gene matches. In germline, CDR1 is LNHDA, CDR2 SQIVND (reference sequence).